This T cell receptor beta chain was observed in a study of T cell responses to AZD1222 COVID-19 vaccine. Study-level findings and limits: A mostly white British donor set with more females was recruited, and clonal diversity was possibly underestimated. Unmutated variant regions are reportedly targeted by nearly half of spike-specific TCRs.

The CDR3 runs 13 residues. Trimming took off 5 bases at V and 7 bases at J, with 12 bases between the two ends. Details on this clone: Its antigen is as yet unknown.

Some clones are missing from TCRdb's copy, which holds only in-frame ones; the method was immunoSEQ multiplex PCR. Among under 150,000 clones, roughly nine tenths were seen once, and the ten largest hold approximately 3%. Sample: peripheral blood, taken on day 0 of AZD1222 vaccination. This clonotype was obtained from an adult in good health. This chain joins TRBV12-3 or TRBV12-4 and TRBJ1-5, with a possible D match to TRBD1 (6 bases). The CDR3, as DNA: TGTGCCAGCAGTCTCCCAGGGGAACAGCCCCAGCATTTT. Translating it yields CASSLPGEQPQHF.